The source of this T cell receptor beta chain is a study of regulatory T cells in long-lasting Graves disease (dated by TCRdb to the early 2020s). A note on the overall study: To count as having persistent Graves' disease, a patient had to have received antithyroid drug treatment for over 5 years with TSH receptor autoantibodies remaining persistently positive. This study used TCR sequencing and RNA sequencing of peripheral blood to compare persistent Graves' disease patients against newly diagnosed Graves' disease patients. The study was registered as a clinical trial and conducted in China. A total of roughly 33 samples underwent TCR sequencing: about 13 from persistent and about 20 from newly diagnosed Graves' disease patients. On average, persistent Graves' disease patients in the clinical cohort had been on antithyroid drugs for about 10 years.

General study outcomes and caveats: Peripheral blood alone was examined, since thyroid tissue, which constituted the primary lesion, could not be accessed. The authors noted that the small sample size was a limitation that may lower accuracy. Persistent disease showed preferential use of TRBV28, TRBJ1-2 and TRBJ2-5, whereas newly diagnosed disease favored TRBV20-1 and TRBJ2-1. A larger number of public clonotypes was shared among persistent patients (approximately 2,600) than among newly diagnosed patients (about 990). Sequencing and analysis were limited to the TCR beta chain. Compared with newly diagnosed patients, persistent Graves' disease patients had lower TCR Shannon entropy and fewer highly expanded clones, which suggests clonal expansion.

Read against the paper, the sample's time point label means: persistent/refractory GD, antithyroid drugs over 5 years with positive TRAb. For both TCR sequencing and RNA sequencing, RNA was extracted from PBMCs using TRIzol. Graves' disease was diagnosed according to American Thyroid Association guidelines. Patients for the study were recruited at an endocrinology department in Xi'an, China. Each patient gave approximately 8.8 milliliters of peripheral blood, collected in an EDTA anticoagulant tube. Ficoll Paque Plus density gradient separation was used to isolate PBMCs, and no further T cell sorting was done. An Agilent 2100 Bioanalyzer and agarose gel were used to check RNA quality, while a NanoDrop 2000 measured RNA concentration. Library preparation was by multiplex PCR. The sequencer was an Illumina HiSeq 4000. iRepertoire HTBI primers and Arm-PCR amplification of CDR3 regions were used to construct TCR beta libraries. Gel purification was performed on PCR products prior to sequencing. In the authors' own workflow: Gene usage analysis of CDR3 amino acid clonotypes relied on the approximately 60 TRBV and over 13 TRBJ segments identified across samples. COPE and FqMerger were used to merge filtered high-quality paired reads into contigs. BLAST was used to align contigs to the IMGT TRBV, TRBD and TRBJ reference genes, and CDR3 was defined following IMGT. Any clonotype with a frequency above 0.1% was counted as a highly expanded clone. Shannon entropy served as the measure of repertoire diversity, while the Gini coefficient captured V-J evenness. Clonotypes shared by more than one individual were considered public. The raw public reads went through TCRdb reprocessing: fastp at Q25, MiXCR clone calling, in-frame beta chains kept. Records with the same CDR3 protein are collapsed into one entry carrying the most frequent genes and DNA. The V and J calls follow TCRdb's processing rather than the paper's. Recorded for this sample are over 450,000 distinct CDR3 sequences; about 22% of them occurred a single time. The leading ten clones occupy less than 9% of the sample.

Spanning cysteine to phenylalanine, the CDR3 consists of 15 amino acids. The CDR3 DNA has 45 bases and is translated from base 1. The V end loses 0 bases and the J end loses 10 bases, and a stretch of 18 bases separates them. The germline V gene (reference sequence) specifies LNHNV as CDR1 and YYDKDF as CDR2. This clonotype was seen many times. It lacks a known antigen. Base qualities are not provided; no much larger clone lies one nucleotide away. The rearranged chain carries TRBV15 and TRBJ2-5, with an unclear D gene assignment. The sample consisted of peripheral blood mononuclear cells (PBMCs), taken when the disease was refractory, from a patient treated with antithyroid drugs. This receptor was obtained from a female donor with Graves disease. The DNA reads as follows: TGTGCCACCAGCAGAGATATGGGTGTGCAAGGAATCCAGTACTTC. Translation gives CATSRDMGVQGIQYF.